This T cell receptor (beta chain) originates from a study of T cell responses to AZD1222 COVID-19 vaccine. The data were produced by immunoSEQ multiplex PCR, yet TCRdb's version contains in-frame clones alone and is incomplete. Among around 150,000 clones, roughly 80% were seen once, and the ten largest hold about 4%. Concerning this clone: Its target is not known.

Notes on the study in general: Repertoires were obtained solely post-peak T cell response.

V dropped 0 bases and J dropped 0; count of bases not matched to a gene: 14. Germline V gene sequence: CDR1 LGHNA, CDR2 YNFKEQ. The CDR3 is 20 amino acids. The starting material was peripheral blood, obtained on day 0 of AZD1222 vaccination. This chain joins TRBV4-2 and TRBJ2-1, with 7 bases matching TRBD2. The receptor was derived from an adult in good health. CDR3 region: CASSQEVSTGGLSSYNEQFF. DNA of the CDR3: TGTGCCAGCAGCCAAGAGGTTTCGACCGGGGGGTTAAGCTCCTACAATGAGCAGTTCTTC.